The rows below give T cell receptor beta chains drawn from one sample of a study of T cell changes during pregnancy in multiple sclerosis. Data came from immunoSEQ multiplex PCR; TCRdb stores just in-frame clones and leaves some out. The sample includes about 17,000 clones, over 75% of them seen just once. The material was CD8+ T cells from peripheral blood mononuclear cells, obtained after pregnancy. All receptors derive from a female donor in good health, enrolled as a control in a pregnancy study. CDR3s include the opening cysteine and the closing phenylalanine or tryptophan. D genes are given only for firm matches. Some rows have no size entry. The others give once, few or many, or a class for an expanded clone.

j_call | v_call | d_call | clone_size | cdr3_aa | cdr3_nt
TRBJ2-7 | TRBV27 | . | . | CASSPGVGYEQYF | TGTGCCAGCAGTCCCGGGGTTGGCTACGAGCAGTACTTC
TRBJ1-1 | TRBV19 | . | . | CASSYAEGSTEAFF | TGTGCCAGCTCGTACGCGGAAGGATCTACTGAAGCTTTCTTT
TRBJ2-3 | TRBV5-6 | . | . | CASRTGADTQYF | TGTGCCAGCAGAACGGGTGCAGATACGCAGTATTTT
TRBJ2-1 | TRBV7-3 | . | . | CASSLPVRFF | TGTGCCAGCAGCTTACCGGTTAGGTTCTTC
TRBJ2-3 | TRBV14 | . | . | CASSQNLETDTQYF | TGTGCCAGCAGCCAAAACCTAGAAACAGATACGCAGTATTTT
TRBJ1-1 | TRBV19 | . | . | CASSGLGGTEAFF | TGTGCCAGTAGTGGGCTTGGGGGGACTGAAGCTTTCTTT
TRBJ2-1 | TRBV6-4 | TRBD2 | . | CASSESSGRENEQFF | TGTGCCAGCAGTGAATCTAGCGGGAGGGAGAATGAGCAGTTCTTC
TRBJ2-4 | TRBV18 | TRBD2 | . | CASGGDRLAAGGKLIAKNIQYF | TGTGCCAGCGGCGGAGACCGACTAGCGGCGGGTGGGAAACTAATAGCCAAAAACATTCAGTACTTC
TRBJ1-1 | TRBV28 | . | few | CASSFLSTEAFF | TGTGCCAGCAGTTTCTTGTCCACTGAAGCTTTCTTT
TRBJ2-5 | TRBV7-9 | . | . | CASRFAVGGLQETQYF | TGTGCCAGCAGGTTCGCCGTCGGGGGGCTACAAGAGACCCAGTACTTC
TRBJ2-2 | TRBV21-1 | . | once | CASIDRLAGDTGELFF | TGTGCCAGCATCGACCGTCTAGCGGGGGACACCGGGGAGCTGTTTTTT
TRBJ2-2 | TRBV19 | TRBD1 | . | CASSIDETGGGELFF | TGTGCCAGTAGTATAGACGAGACAGGGGGAGGGGAGCTGTTTTTT
TRBJ1-2 | TRBV27 | . | . | CASSLDSMYGYTF | TGTGCCAGCAGCCTAGACAGTATGTATGGCTACACCTTC
TRBJ2-7 | TRBV5-6 | . | . | CASSFPQDSSSYEQYF | TGTGCCAGCAGCTTCCCGCAGGATAGTAGCTCCTACGAGCAGTACTTC
TRBJ2-2 | TRBV21-1 | . | . | CASRDGSKNTGELFF | TGTGCCAGCCGGGACGGGAGTAAGAATACCGGGGAGCTGTTTTTT
TRBJ2-7 | TRBV7-8 | . | once | CASSPVGGLDEQYF | TGTGCCAGCAGCCCTGTGGGGGGTTTGGACGAGCAGTACTTC
TRBJ2-4 | TRBV29-1 | TRBD1 | once | CTLQGCWYIQYF | TGCACCTTACAGGGGTGTTGGTACATTCAGTACTTC
TRBJ2-3 | TRBV11-2 | TRBD1 | . | CASSFRQGADTQYF | TGTGCCAGCAGCTTCCGACAGGGCGCAGATACGCAGTATTTT
TRBJ1-5 | TRBV6-6 | . | . | CASTGEIQPQHF | TGTGCCAGCACAGGGGAGATTCAGCCCCAGCATTTT
TRBJ2-1 | TRBV19 | TRBD1 | . | CASSGTGTYNEQFF | TGTGCCAGTAGCGGGACAGGCACCTACAATGAGCAGTTCTTC
TRBJ1-3 | TRBV28 | TRBD1 | . | CASKDQGEVNTIYF | TGTGCCAGCAAGGACCAGGGGGAAGTGAACACCATATATTTT
TRBJ1-2 | TRBV27 | . | . | CASSPSETISYGYTF | TGTGCCAGCAGCCCCTCCGAGACAATCTCCTATGGCTACACCTTC
TRBJ1-5 | TRBV19 | TRBD1 | . | CASTPSGTGAVAQHF | TGTGCCAGTACCCCCTCCGGGACAGGCGCTGTGGCCCAGCATTTT
TRBJ1-6 | TRBV9 | TRBD1 | . | CASSLGDRDGFGNSPLHF | TGTGCCAGCAGTTTGGGGGACAGGGACGGGTTTGGGAATTCACCCCTCCACTTT
TRBJ2-2 | TRBV15 | TRBD2 | . | CATRDGGDAGELFF | TGTGCCACCAGGGACGGGGGGGACGCCGGGGAGCTGTTTTTT
TRBJ1-4 | TRBV4-1 | TRBD1 | . | CASSQRSRGQSEKLFF | TGCGCCAGCAGCCAAAGGTCGAGGGGGCAAAGTGAAAAACTGTTTTTT
TRBJ1-1 | TRBV5-1 | . | . | CASSWGQTTEAFF | TGCGCCAGCAGCTGGGGGCAGACCACTGAAGCTTTCTTT
TRBJ2-7 | TRBV7-9 | . | . | CASSLVGANYEQYF | TGTGCCAGCAGCTTAGTTGGGGCGAACTACGAGCAGTACTTC
TRBJ2-1 | TRBV18 | . | . | CASSITSLWTTTYNEQFF | TGTGCCAGCTCCATCACCAGTCTCTGGACGACTACATACAATGAGCAGTTCTTC
TRBJ2-7 | TRBV5-4 | TRBD1 | . | CASSPGQVYEQYF | TGTGCCAGCAGCCCTGGACAGGTCTACGAGCAGTACTTC
TRBJ1-2 | TRBV6-5 | . | . | CASRINEGYGYTF | TGTGCCAGCAGAATAAACGAGGGATATGGCTACACCTTC
TRBJ1-3 | TRBV15 | . | . | CASQGHQSGNTIYF | TGTGCGTCCCAGGGACACCAATCTGGAAACACCATATATTTT
TRBJ1-1 | TRBV9 | TRBD1 | . | CASSTAGGGNTEAFF | TGTGCCAGCAGCACGGCAGGGGGAGGAAACACTGAAGCTTTCTTT
TRBJ2-1 | TRBV10-2 | . | . | CASSFQGEANEQFF | TGCGCCAGCAGTTTCCAGGGGGAGGCAAATGAGCAGTTCTTC
TRBJ1-1 | TRBV29-1 | . | . | CSVDAGAYTEAFF | TGCAGCGTTGATGCGGGGGCGTACACTGAAGCTTTCTTT
TRBJ1-1 | TRBV27 | . | . | CASSSPSSGGRAEAFF | TGTGCCAGCAGTTCGCCCTCTTCGGGGGGGCGGGCCGAAGCTTTCTTT
TRBJ2-1 | TRBV9 | . | . | CASSPSGDFNNEQFF | TGTGCCAGCAGCCCCTCGGGGGACTTTAACAATGAGCAGTTCTTC
TRBJ1-1 | TRBV28 | . | few | CASSVTNTEAFF | TGTGCCAGCAGTGTAACTAACACTGAAGCTTTCTTT
TRBJ2-7 | TRBV27 | . | once | CASSFGQGGHEQYF | TGTGCCAGCAGTTTCGGGCAGGGGGGCCACGAGCAGTACTTC
TRBJ1-2 | TRBV6-5 | TRBD1 | . | CASRHPTGINYGYTF | TGTGCCAGCAGACACCCGACAGGGATTAACTATGGCTACACCTTC
TRBJ1-1 | TRBV15 | . | . | CATRSGVNTEAFF | TGTGCCACCAGGAGCGGAGTGAACACTGAAGCTTTCTTT
TRBJ1-4 | TRBV2 | . | . | CASSRSATNEKLFF | TGTGCCAGCAGTAGAAGCGCAACTAATGAAAAACTGTTTTTT
TRBJ1-2 | TRBV20-1 | . | . | CSGAQNYGYTF | TGCAGTGGAGCACAGAACTATGGCTACACCTTC
TRBJ2-5 | TRBV19 | . | . | CASSATGNQETQYF | TGTGCCAGTAGTGCTACAGGGAACCAAGAGACCCAGTACTTC
TRBJ2-1 | TRBV15 | . | . | CATRDSLYNEQFF | TGTGCCACCAGGGACAGTTTATACAATGAGCAGTTCTTC
TRBJ1-6 | TRBV12-5 | . | . | CASGLALPSSYNSPLHF | TGTGCTAGTGGTTTGGCGCTTCCGAGCTCCTATAATTCACCCCTCCACTTT
TRBJ2-1 | TRBV4-1 | . | once | CASRAGRGEQFF | TGCGCCAGCCGGGCAGGCAGGGGTGAGCAGTTCTTC
TRBJ2-3 | TRBV7-9 | TRBD1 | . | CASSPWDSATPTDTQYF | TGTGCCAGCAGCCCCTGGGACAGCGCTACTCCCACAGATACGCAGTATTTT
TRBJ1-5 | TRBV19 | TRBD1 | . | CASSIDLTGGGQPQHF | TGTGCCAGTAGTATAGATCTGACAGGGGGAGGGCAGCCCCAGCATTTT
TRBJ2-7 | TRBV19 | . | . | CASSQGYYEQYF | TGTGCCAGTTCACAGGGATACTACGAGCAGTACTTC
TRBJ2-5 | TRBV9 | . | once | CASSVDFLSGETQYF | TGTGCCAGCAGCGTAGATTTCCTGAGCGGGGAGACCCAGTACTTC
TRBJ1-1 | TRBV7-2 | TRBD1 | . | CAGGGQGRFTNTEAFF | TGTGCCGGCGGGGGACAGGGCCGATTTACGAACACTGAAGCTTTCTTT
TRBJ1-1 | TRBV6-5 | . | . | CASSYGSFNTEAFF | TGTGCCAGCAGTTACGGGAGTTTCAACACTGAAGCTTTCTTT
TRBJ2-7 | TRBV29-1 | TRBD1 | . | CSAVSRRTGERDEQYF | TGCAGCGCCGTAAGTAGGAGGACAGGGGAGCGGGACGAGCAGTACTTC
TRBJ2-7 | TRBV6-1 | TRBD1 | . | CASSEGQGANYEQYF | TGTGCCAGCAGTGAAGGTCAGGGGGCCAACTACGAGCAGTACTTC